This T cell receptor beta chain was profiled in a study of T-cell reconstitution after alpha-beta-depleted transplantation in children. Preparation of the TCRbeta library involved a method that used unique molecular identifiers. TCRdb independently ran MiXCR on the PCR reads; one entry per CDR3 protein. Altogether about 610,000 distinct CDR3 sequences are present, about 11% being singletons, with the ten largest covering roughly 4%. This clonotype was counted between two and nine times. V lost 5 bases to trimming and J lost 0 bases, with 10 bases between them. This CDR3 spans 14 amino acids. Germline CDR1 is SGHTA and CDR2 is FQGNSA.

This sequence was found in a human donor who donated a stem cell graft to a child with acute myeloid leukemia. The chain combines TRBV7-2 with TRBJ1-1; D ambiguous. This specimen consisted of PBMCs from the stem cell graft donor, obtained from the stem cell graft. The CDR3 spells CASSAEYMNTEAFF. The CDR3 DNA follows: TGTGCCAGCAGCGCCGAGTACATGAACACTGAAGCTTTCTTT.